The entry below describes one TCR beta chain. The specificity of this receptor is unknown. Per-nucleotide qualities are absent, and no much larger clonotype sits a single base away. The sample contains more than one DNA sequence encoding this CDR3. The donors were healthy, HIV-negative adults who had no recently reported acute infections or vaccinations. Every donor was a Caucasian adult residing in Nashville, Tennessee, USA. CD4+ T cells were enriched through magnetic negative selection, after which naive cells were positively selected on CD45RA and the remaining negative fraction served as the memory subset. Blood was obtained by leukapheresis, after which PBMCs were separated by Ficoll-Histopaque density gradient centrifugation and cryopreserved in liquid nitrogen vapor phase. Purity and quantity of every magnetically sorted T cell population were checked by analytical flow cytometry. Genomic DNA was isolated from every sorted fraction and measured by UV absorbance on a Nanodrop 2000c.

From the germline V gene, CDR1 is KGHSY and CDR2 is FQNENV. Trimming takes 0 bases from V and 0 bases from J, and the germline ends sit 6 bases apart. Including cysteine and phenylalanine, the CDR3 has 16 amino acids. Only the CDR3 part of the read is kept: 48 bases, read in frame from the first base. TCR CDR3 regions were amplified from genomic DNA by multiplex PCR using the deep immunoSEQ assay. For each cell subset, the extracted genomic DNA was distributed evenly across all wells of several immunoSEQ 96-well plates, and each plate served as one replicate. Each replicate PCR for sorted subsets received approximately 200 ng genomic DNA, equal to roughly 29,000 T cell genomes. Purified libraries were quantified with a Qubit 3.0 fluorometer, sized on a Bioanalyzer 2100, and re-quantified with the KAPA Library Quantification kit. Every immunoSEQ 96-well plate was sequenced on a dedicated single-read 150-cycle Illumina NextSeq 550 flow cell. The authors' analysis ran thus. Because the immunoSEQ output held only junctional sequences and lacked quality scores, the filtering could not match the filtering applied to full-length reads. Sequences were annotated with PyIR, a Python wrapper for IgBLAST v1.9, using IMGT germline references to assign V/J genes and CDR3. Reads were removed for weak V/J assignments (E-value above 1e-6), missing CDR3, stop codons, out-of-frame junctions, or ambiguous translated residues. V3J clonotypes were defined by identical inferred V gene, J gene, and CDR3 amino acid sequence. Percentage overlap between repertoires was calculated by dividing the number of shared unique clonotypes by the size of the smaller repertoire. Three approaches were used to assess repertoire richness: RTK rarefaction, the Chao1 estimator, and Recon v2.1 estimates of unobserved clonotypes. Generation probabilities were computed with OLGA for all TCRbeta clonotypes obtained by the gDNA method from a few donors. TCRdb retrieved this table from immuneACCESS and kept in-frame rearrangements only. Not all clones are present; in checked studies, unresolved V genes account for under half, and no reason is known for the remainder. The V and J calls and the clone size are those of that table, but D and trimming were determined from the DNA. Within this sample are roughly 2.5 million clones, with around nine tenths of them counted one time only. The ten most abundant clones make up roughly 0.14% of the sample.

The data belong to a study of shared clonotypes between healthy human individuals (TCRdb year 2020). Broadly, across the study: The cohort included three men and a couple of women between 18 and 49 years of age. Per donor, three plates each were used for CD4 naive and CD4 memory, two for CD8 naive, and one for CD8 memory. To estimate repertoire size and how much clonotypes are shared between individuals, the study performed deep sequencing of blood TCR repertoires from a few healthy adults. To increase sequencing depth and limit assay-specific biases, TCR repertoire library preparation and sequencing were carried out by different laboratories using diverse techniques. Each donor's leukapheresis produced roughly between roughly 0.94 and 9.5 billion PBMCs. What the research found in general, with its limitations: Because the study included only a small number of donors, the genetic and exposure-history diversity represented was limited. Sharing across a few donors was observed for around 5% of naive CD4, 3% to 3.5% of naive CD8, around 2.5% of memory CD4, and around 0.4% of memory CD8 clonotypes. Estimated clonotype richness was generally larger for naive than for memory subsets. Compared with non-shared clonotypes, clonotypes shared by all four sorted-subset donors had higher generation probabilities. Sampling was restricted to blood, and TCR repertoires in tissue are likely to differ from TCR repertoires in blood. Incomplete sequencing was indicated by rarefaction of sorted-subset datasets, despite the large sequencing depth. Pairwise subsampling led to the expectation that sequencing depth would affect the degree of clonotype sharing among donors.

The sequence was obtained from a man between 18 and 29 years old in good health. Source material: naive CD4+ T cells sorted from blood. Interpreted using the paper, the cell subset or site label stands for: CD45RA+ positively selected. The chain couples TRBV16 to TRBJ2-6, with the D segment identity uncertain. The nucleotide sequence is TGTGCCAGCAGCCAATCTCGCGGCTCTGGGGCCAACGTCCTGACTTTC. Translated, it reads CASSQSRGSGANVLTF.